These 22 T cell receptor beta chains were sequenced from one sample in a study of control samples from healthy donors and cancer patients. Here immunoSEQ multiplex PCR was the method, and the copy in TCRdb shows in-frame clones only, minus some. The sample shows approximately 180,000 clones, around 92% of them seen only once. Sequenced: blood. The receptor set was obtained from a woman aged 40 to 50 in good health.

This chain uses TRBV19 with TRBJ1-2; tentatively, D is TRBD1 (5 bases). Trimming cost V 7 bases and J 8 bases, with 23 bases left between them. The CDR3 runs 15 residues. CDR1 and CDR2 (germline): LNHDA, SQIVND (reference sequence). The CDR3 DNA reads TGTGCCAGTATCGGGGAGAGGAGGGGACGTCGGGGCTACACCTTC. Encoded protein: CASIGERRGRRGYTF.

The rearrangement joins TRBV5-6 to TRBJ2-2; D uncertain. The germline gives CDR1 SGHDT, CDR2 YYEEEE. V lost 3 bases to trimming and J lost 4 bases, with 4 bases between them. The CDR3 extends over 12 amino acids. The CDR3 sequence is CASSWGTGELFF. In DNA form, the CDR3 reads TGTGCCAGCAGCTGGGGCACCGGGGAGCTGTTTTTT.

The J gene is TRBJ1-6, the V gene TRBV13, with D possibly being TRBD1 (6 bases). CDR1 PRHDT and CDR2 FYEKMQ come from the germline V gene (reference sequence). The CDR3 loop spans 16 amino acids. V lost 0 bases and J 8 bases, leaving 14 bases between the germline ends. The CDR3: CASSLGILGGDSPLHF. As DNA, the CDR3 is TGTGCCAGCAGCTTAGGTATCCTAGGGGGAGATTCACCCCTCCACTTT.

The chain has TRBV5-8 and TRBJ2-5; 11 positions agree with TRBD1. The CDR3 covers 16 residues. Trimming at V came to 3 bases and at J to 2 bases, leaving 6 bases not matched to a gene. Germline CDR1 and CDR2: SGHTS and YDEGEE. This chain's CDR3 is CASSSGTGGLQETQYF. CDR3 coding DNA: TGTGCCAGCAGCTCGGGGACAGGGGGACTACAAGAGACCCAGTACTTC.

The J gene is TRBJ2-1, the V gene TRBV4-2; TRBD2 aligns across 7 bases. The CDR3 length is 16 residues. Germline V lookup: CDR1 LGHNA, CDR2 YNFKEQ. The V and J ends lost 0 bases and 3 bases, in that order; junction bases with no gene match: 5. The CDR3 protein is CASSQDRRGVYNEQFF. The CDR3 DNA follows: TGTGCCAGCAGCCAAGATAGACGGGGGGTCTACAATGAGCAGTTCTTC.

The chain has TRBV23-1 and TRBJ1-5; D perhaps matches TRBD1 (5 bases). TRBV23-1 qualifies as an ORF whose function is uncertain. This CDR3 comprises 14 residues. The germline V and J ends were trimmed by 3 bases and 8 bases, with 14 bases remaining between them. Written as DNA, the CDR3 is TGCGCCAGCAGTCAGGGCCTGTCCAGGGAGCCCCAGCATTTT. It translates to CASSQGLSREPQHF.

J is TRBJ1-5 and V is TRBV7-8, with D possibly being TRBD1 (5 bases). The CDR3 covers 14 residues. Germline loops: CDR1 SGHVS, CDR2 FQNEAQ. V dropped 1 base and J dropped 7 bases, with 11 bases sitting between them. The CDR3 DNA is TGTGCCAGCAGCTTAGGTCAGGGAAACCAGCCCCAGCATTTT. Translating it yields CASSLGQGNQPQHF.

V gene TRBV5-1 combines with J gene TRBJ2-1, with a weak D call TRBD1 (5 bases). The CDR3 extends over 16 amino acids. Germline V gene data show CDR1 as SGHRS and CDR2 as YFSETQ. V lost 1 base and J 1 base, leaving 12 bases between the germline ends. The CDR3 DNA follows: TGCGCCAGCAGCTTGCCACAGGTGGGGTCCTACAATGAGCAGTTCTTC. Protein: CASSLPQVGSYNEQFF.

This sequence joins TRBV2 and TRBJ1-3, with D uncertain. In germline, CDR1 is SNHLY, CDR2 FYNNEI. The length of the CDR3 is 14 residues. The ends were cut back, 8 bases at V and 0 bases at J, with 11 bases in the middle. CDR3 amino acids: CASLKENSGNTIYF. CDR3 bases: TGTGCCAGCCTAAAGGAAAACTCTGGAAACACCATATATTTT.

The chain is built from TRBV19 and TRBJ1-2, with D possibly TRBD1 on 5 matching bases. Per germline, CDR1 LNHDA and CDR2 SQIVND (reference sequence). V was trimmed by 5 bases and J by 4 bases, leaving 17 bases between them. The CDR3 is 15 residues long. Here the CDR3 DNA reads TGTGCCAGTAGTCGGGCGGGGCAGGGTGGCTATGGCTACACCTTC. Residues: CASSRAGQGGYGYTF.

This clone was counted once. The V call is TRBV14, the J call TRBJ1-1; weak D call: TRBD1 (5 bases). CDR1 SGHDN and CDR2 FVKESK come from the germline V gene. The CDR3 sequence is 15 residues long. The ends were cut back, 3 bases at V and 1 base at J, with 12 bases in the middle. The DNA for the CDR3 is TGTGCCAGCAGCCAGACAGTGGTTCCGAACACTGAAGCTTTCTTT. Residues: CASSQTVVPNTEAFF. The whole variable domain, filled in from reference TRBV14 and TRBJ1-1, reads EAGVTQFPSHSVIEKGQTVTLRCDPISGHDNLYWYRRVMGKEIKFLLHFVKESKQDESGMPNNRFLAERTGGTYSTLKVQPAELEDSGVYFCASSQTVVPNTEAFFGQGTRLTVV.

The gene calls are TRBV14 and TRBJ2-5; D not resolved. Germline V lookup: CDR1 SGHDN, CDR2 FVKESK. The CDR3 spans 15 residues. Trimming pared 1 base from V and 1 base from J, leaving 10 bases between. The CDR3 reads CASSQVTASQETQYF. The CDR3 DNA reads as TGTGCCAGCAGCCAAGTTACGGCTAGCCAAGAGACCCAGTACTTC.

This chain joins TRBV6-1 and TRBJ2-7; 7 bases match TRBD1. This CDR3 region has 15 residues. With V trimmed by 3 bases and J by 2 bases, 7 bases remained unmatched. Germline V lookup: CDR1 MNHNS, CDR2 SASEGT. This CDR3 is CASSEVWTGTYEQYF. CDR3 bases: TGTGCCAGCAGTGAGGTTTGGACAGGCACCTACGAGCAGTACTTC.

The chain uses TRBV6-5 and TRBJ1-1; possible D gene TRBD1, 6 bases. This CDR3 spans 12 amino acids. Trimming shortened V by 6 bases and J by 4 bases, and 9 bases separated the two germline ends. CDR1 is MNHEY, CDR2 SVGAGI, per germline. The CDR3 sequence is CASRRGTTEAFF. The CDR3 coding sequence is TGTGCCAGCAGGAGGGGGACCACTGAAGCTTTCTTT.

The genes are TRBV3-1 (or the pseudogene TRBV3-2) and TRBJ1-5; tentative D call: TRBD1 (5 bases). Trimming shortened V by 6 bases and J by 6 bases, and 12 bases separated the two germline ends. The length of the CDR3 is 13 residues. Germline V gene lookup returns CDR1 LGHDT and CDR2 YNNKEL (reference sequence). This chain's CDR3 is CASSTGSSQPQHF. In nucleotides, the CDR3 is TGTGCCAGCAGTACAGGTTCGAGTCAGCCCCAGCATTTT.

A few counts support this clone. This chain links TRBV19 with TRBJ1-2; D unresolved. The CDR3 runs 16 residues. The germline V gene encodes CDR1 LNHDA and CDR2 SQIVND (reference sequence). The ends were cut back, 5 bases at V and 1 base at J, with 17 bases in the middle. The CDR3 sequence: CASSPVGRTLNYGYTF. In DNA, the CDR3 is TGTGCCAGTAGTCCGGTGGGAAGGACCCTTAACTATGGCTACACCTTC.

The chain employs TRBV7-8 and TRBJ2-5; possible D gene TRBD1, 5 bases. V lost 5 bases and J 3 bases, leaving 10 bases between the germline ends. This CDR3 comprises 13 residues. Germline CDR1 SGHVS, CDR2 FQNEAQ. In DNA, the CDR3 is TGTGCCAGCAGCCTAGACAGAAAAGAGACCCAGTACTTC. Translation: CASSLDRKETQYF.

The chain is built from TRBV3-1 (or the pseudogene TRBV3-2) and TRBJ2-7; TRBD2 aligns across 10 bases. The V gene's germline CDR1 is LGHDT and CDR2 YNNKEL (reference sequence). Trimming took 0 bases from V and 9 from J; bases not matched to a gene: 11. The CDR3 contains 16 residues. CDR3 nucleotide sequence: TGTGCCAGCAGCCAAGATTTAGGACTAGCGGCAATGCGGCAGTACTTC. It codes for CASSQDLGLAAMRQYF.

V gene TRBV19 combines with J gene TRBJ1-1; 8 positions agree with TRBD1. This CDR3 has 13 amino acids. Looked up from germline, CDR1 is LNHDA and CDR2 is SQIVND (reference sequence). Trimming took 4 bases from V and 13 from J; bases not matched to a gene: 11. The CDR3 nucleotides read TGTGCCAGTAGTACAATCCCCGGGACAGGAATTTTCTTT. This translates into CASSTIPGTGIFF. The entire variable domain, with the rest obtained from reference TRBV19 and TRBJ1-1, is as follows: DGGITQSPKYLFRKEGQNVTLSCEQNLNHDAMYWYRQDPGQGLRLIYYSQIVNDFQKGDIAEGYSVSREKKESFPLTVTSAQKNPTAFYLCASSTIPGTGIFFGQGTRLTVV.

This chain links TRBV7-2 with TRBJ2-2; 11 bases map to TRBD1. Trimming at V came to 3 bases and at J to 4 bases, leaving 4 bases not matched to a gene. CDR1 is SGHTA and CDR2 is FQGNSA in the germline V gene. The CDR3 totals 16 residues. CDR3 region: CASSFVGTGGTGELFF. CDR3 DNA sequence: TGTGCCAGCAGCTTTGTAGGGACAGGGGGCACCGGGGAGCTGTTTTTT.

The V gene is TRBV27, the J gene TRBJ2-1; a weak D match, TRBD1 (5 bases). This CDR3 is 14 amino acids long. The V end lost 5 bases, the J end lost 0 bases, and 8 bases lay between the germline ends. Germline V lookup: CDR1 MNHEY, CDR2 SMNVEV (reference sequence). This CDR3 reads CASSRTSSYNEQFF. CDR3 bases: TGTGCCAGCAGTCGGACAAGCTCCTACAATGAGCAGTTCTTC.

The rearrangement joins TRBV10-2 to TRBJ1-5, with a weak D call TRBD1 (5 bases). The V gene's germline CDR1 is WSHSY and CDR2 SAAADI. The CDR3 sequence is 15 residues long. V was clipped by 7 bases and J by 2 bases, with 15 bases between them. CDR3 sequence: CASKYQGGGNQPQHF. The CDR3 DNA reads TGCGCCAGCAAGTACCAGGGTGGTGGCAATCAGCCCCAGCATTTT.